This TCR beta chain was recovered during a study of CD4 T cells in relation to SARS-CoV-2 and coronaviruses. As for the study in general: PBMCs were cultured with antigen for 10 days before TCR beta sequencing.

The unexposed donors gave CD4+ T cells in 2011-2018, prior to COVID-19. Isolation of CD4+ T cells took place after about 9 days in culture. Unexposed-donor CD4+ T cells were probed with SARS-CoV-2 S/N and four cold-coronavirus spikes, cells permitting. This CDR3 is 15 amino acids long. Germline V lookup: CDR1 SNHLY, CDR2 FYNNEI. Trimming at V came to 6 bases and at J to 4 bases, leaving 5 bases not matched to a gene. Assay used: immunoSEQ multiplex PCR; TCRdb lists only in-frame clones, some missing. The sample holds tens of thousands of clones; over 60% are singletons and the top ten take approximately 14%. Notes on this clone: Its cognate antigen is unknown.

Material for sequencing was CD4+ T cells from PBMCs, cultured in vitro. The source is a human donor in good health. This rearrangement joins TRBV2 to TRBJ1-6; 8 bases are a match to TRBD1. The CDR3 region has the DNA TGTGCCAGCAGCGAGGGACAGGTTTATAATTCACCCCTCCACTTT. Its translation is CASSEGQVYNSPLHF. Variable domain in full (rest from reference TRBV2 and TRBJ1-6): EPEVTQTPSHQVTQMGQEVILRCVPISNHLYFYWYRQILGQKVEFLVSFYNNEISEKSEIFDDQFSVERPDGSNFTLKIRSTKLEDSAMYFCASSEGQVYNSPLHFGNGTRLTVT.